This entry describes one TCR beta chain. Its cognate antigen is unknown. This record comes from a study of cytomegalovirus exposure and HLA in healthy donors. At the level of the study: Earlier results showed roughly 120 million unique TCR beta sequences derived from approximately 180 million T cells. The study, taken as a whole, reports: Common viral pathogens seemed, in a later analysis, to connect with several of the most significant clusters. Associated with cytomegalovirus, according to the listing, were 150 to 200 TCR beta chains. Segments of the TCR beta V type were, in most cases, productive about 87% or about 30% of the time in an earlier analysis.

PCR was performed using 60 Vbeta and 13 Jbeta primers. Sequenced by immunoSEQ multiplex PCR; TCRdb stores in-frame clones only, minus some. The sample table sets out around 77,000 clones. Looked up from germline, CDR1 is MGHRA and CDR2 is YSYEKL. V gave up 11 bases and J gave up 8 bases, with 36 bases separating them. The CDR3 is 18 amino acids. The chain has TRBV4-1 and TRBJ1-2; D might be TRBD1 (5 bases). Sequences were obtained from PBMCs. The receptor was derived from a man in his fifties in good health and CMV-seropositive. This CDR3 is CAPSQGLSRQPRTRGYTF. In DNA, the CDR3 is TGCGCCCCCAGCCAGGGTTTATCCCGACAGCCGAGAACGCGGGGCTACACCTTC.